This T cell receptor beta chain was retrieved from a study of T cells in localized non-small cell lung cancer. Study-level points and caveats: The study detected a median approximately 55 of the top 100 tumor clones in adjacent lung. The study found T cell clonality highest in uninvolved adjacent lung, above tumor. Higher adjacent-lung clonality was associated with shorter survival. Sequence data derive from only one tumor region, so heterogeneity remains possible.

V was cut by 5 bases and J by 4 bases, with 14 bases left in between. Germline-derived CDR1 and CDR2 are SGHTA and FQGNSA. The CDR3 is 14 residues long. Worth noting for this clone: No antigen is known for it.

Repertoires were generated with immunoSEQ multiplex PCR, while TCRdb's copy carries only in-frame clones and drops some. The sample yields about 40,000 clones, approximately 86% seen once. The sequence derives from a man aged 35 to 69 with stage I lung adenocarcinoma. V gene TRBV7-2 combines with J gene TRBJ1-1; no firm D call. Specimen: peripheral blood, collected before any cancer treatment. DNA of the CDR3: TGTGCCAGCAGCGCCCGGGCCAGGCTCACTGAAGCTTTCTTT. Its translation is CASSARARLTEAFF.